This TCR beta chain was documented in a study of cytomegalovirus exposure and HLA in healthy donors (dated by TCRdb to about 2017). Regarding the study in general: According to a later analysis, one platform produced both the approximately 110 validation repertoires and the approximately 670 repertoires of the first cohort. The study aimed to test whether signatures of past pathogen exposure could be identified by cataloging public T cell receptors. Besides the first cohort of approximately 710 subjects, a separate validation cohort made up of about 120 different subjects was used. The study combined high-throughput TCR immunosequencing, statistical association of individual TCRs with disease status, and machine learning to predict cytomegalovirus infection status. Overall results and qualifications from the work: In a later analysis, TCRs clustered in the first cohort were found to also tend to co-occur in the 110 or so validation repertoires, with approximately 93% of cluster scores above 0. While some public TCRs were present in many individuals, most TCR sequences turned up only very rarely across donors. Cytomegalovirus status was reported to be diagnosed by the classifier with high specificity and sensitivity in both the original and validation cohorts. The authors suggested that the approach could potentially be generalized to other disease states and immunological phenotypes. A total of around 150 TCR beta chains were listed by the study as associated with cytomegalovirus. A later analysis had no HLA typing for the validation cohort, so co-occurrence there was scored across all 110 or so repertoires. In vitro tests confirmed that three of the cytomegalovirus-associated TCR beta chains recognize cytomegalovirus antigens.

Points on this clone: No cognate antigen has been identified for it. No much larger clone exists at a distance of one base, and base qualities are not known.

Library prep was done by the immunoSEQ multiplex PCR assay. The study's own analysis went as follows. To diagnose cytomegalovirus status from the catalog of TCR beta chain sequences, a statistical classification framework was built. TCRdb took this table from immuneACCESS and kept in-frame rearrangements with V and J called. Such tables lack part of the clones; where checked against another copy, unresolved V genes explain under half of the gap, and the rest is unexplained. For V, J and clone size, that table is used; D and trimming come from the DNA. For this sample the table gives approximately 120,000 clones, of which 85% to 90% were detected only once. The biggest ten clones account for about 2% of the sample. Donors formed part of the validation cohort, which comprised 120 subjects and was distinct from the first cohort of under 850 subjects. The germline V end is reduced by 4 bases and the J end by 0 bases; junction bases left unmatched: 0. Looking up the germline V gene yields CDR1 KGHSH and CDR2 LQKENI. The CDR3 holds 14 amino acids from the cysteine to the phenylalanine. Only CDR3 DNA is held: 42 bases, read in frame from base 1.

The sequence is built from TRBV18 and TRBJ1-3, and TRBD1 aligns with 7 junction nucleotides. The receptor's source is a woman aged 18-29 years in good health and CMV-seronegative. Material for sequencing was PBMCs. The nucleotide sequence reads TGTGCCAGCTCACGGGACAGCTCTGGAAACACCATATATTTT. The encoded protein is CASSRDSSGNTIYF.